This T cell receptor (beta chain) is from a study of shared T cell receptors in the human thymus. This CDR3 comprises 17 residues. Germline lookup yields CDR1 LNHDA and CDR2 SQIVND (reference sequence). The V segment lost 6 bases and the J segment 3 bases; nucleotides outside the gene matches: 14. Using immunoSEQ multiplex PCR, the repertoire was profiled, and TCRdb retains in-frame clones only, with some absent. The sample consists of about 730,000 clones, around 85% of them appearing once. This sample also belongs to another study, concerning human thymus T cells. That paper adds: Usage of V and J genes appeared biased in thymic and blood repertoires.

This sequence joins TRBV19 and TRBJ2-3, with 8 nucleotides matching TRBD2. The receptor's source is a girl under three years old with a congenital heart defect. Source material: thymocytes. Here the CDR3 DNA reads TGTGCCAGTAGCGCCGCGATTTTCGGGGGGGAAACAGATACGCAGTATTTT. Translated: CASSAAIFGGETDTQYF.